This entry lists 14 T cell receptor beta chains sequenced from one sample in a study of beta chain features in type 1 diabetes. Reverse transcribing all isolated RNA meant expressed TCRB transcripts were sequenced. Some clones are missing from TCRdb's copy, which holds only in-frame ones; the method was immunoSEQ multiplex PCR. This sample has about 250,000 clones, with roughly an eighth found just once. Sequencing input: naive CD4+ T cells from blood. These receptors originate from a middle-aged woman in good health.

The chain uses TRBV19 and TRBJ2-3; D is undetermined. The CDR3 is made up of 16 amino acids. CDR1 and CDR2 (germline): LNHDA, SQIVND (reference sequence). Trimming took 7 bases from V and 2 from J, leaving 19 bases between them. CDR3 sequence: CASMYGGRRLTDTQYF. As DNA, the CDR3 is TGTGCCAGTATGTACGGCGGCCGTCGACTCACAGATACGCAGTATTTT.

This clone was picked up a small number of times. The chain links TRBV5-1 to TRBJ1-1, with no clear D. The V end was cut by 0 bases, the J end by 0 bases, with 12 bases between. The CDR3 runs 16 residues. CDR1 SGHRS and CDR2 YFSETQ come from the germline V gene. In DNA, the CDR3 is TGCGCCAGCAGCTTGGCATACGGTTCCATGAACACTGAAGCTTTCTTT. Protein sequence: CASSLAYGSMNTEAFF.

This CDR3 reads CSVGRASGNTIYF. The CDR3 DNA reads as TGCAGCGTTGGCAGGGCCTCTGGAAACACCATATATTTT. The rearrangement links TRBV29-1 to TRBJ1-3; tentatively, D is TRBD1 (5 bases). V lost 4 bases, J lost 0 bases, and 7 bases lay in between. Looked up from germline, CDR1 is SQVTM and CDR2 is ANQGSEA. This CDR3 contains 13 residues.

The chain recombines TRBV18 with TRBJ2-2, with TRBD2 identical over 11 bases. CDR3 size: 17 residues. The V segment lost 0 bases and the J segment 5 bases; nucleotides outside the gene matches: 5. CDR1 is KGHSH, CDR2 LQKENI, per germline. DNA of the CDR3: TGTGCCAGCTCACCACCGTTGACTAGCGGGGAGACCGGGGAGCTGTTTTTT. Its translation is CASSPPLTSGETGELFF.

There are a few counts of this clone. The chain couples TRBV5-1 to TRBJ1-6; 8 nucleotides match TRBD1. The CDR3 extends over 14 amino acids. V shed 3 bases, J shed 7 bases, and the junction held 3 bases outside the gene matches. The germline gives CDR1 SGHRS, CDR2 YFSETQ. The CDR3 coding sequence is TGCGCCAGCAGCTGGACAGGGAGCAATTCACCCCTCCACTTT. Translated: CASSWTGSNSPLHF.

The rearrangement links TRBV5-1 to TRBJ2-3; D might be TRBD1 (6 bases). The V end was cut by 4 bases, the J end by 0 bases, with 12 bases between. There are 15 residues in the CDR3. Germline CDR1 is SGHRS and CDR2 is YFSETQ. CDR3 amino acids: CASSEGVLSTDTQYF. DNA for the CDR3: TGCGCCAGCAGCGAGGGGGTCCTAAGCACAGATACGCAGTATTTT.

This clone was recorded a few times. The J gene is TRBJ2-4, the V gene TRBV7-2; D ambiguous. Germline V gene sequence: CDR1 SGHTA, CDR2 FQGNSA. The CDR3 sequence is 14 residues long. Deletions cut 3 bases from V and 13 bases from J, with 19 bases between. DNA for the CDR3: TGTGCCAGCAGCTTCCCCCTTCTAGGTACCTTCCAGTACTTC. Protein product: CASSFPLLGTFQYF.

The sample holds a few counts of this clone. The V gene is TRBV20-1, the J gene TRBJ1-4; no reliable D call. V lost 7 bases and J lost 5, with 8 bases in between. This CDR3 comprises 11 residues. Per the germline V gene, CDR1 is DFQATT and CDR2 is SNEGSKA (reference sequence). The CDR3 protein is CSVRVNEKLFF. CDR3 sequence (DNA): TGCAGTGTTCGGGTCAATGAAAAACTGTTTTTT.

The table lists this clone with a few counts. The J gene is TRBJ1-3, the V gene TRBV15; tentative D call: TRBD1 (5 bases). This CDR3 is 16 amino acids long. V shed 2 bases and J shed 4 bases, with 15 bases lying between them. Germline loops: CDR1 LNHNV, CDR2 YYDKDF (reference sequence). The chain's CDR3 is CATSRSRGAGGNTIYF. The DNA of the CDR3 is TGTGCCACCAGCAGATCAAGGGGCGCTGGGGGAAACACCATATATTTT.

CDR3: CASTPLSGGSDTQYF. CDR3 DNA sequence: TGTGCCAGCACCCCGCTTAGCGGGGGATCAGATACGCAGTATTTT. The chain recombines TRBV25-1 with TRBJ2-3, with 9 bases identical to TRBD2. The length of the CDR3 is 15 residues. Unmatched junction bases numbered 9, after V lost 7 bases and J lost 4 bases. Germline CDR1 is MGHDK and CDR2 is SYGVNS.

The CDR3 nucleotides are TGTGCCAGCAGCCTTGACAGCCTCACACATCAGCCCCAGCATTTT. Protein product: CASSLDSLTHQPQHF. This sequence joins TRBV7-9 and TRBJ1-5; TRBD1 is a possible D gene (5 bases). With 5 bases removed from V and 5 bases from J, the gap between germline ends came to 16 bases. This CDR3 contains 15 residues. Germline loops: CDR1 SEHNR, CDR2 FQNEAQ (reference sequence).

The chain recombines TRBV5-4 with TRBJ1-4; 9 bases align to TRBD1. This CDR3 comprises 16 residues. Germline trimming cut 4 bases from V and 8 bases from J; bases unmatched to any gene: 12. Germline V gene sequence: CDR1 SGHNT, CDR2 YYREEE (reference sequence). The CDR3 here is CASSLRDRGSGEKLFF. The CDR3 region has the DNA TGTGCCAGCAGCCTACGCGACAGGGGGAGTGGGGAAAAACTGTTTTTT.

CDR3 protein: CASSSGSSTDTQYF. CDR3 bases: TGTGCCAGCAGCTCAGGGTCTAGCACAGATACGCAGTATTTT. The chain employs TRBV5-4 and TRBJ2-3, with D possibly matching TRBD1 (5 bases). Germline assignment: CDR1 SGHNT and CDR2 YYREEE (reference sequence). This CDR3 comprises 14 residues. Trimming removed 3 bases at V and 0 bases at J, with 8 bases between.

This clone was found many times. The V and J genes are TRBV4-1 and TRBJ2-7; TRBD2 is a possible D gene (5 bases). The length of the CDR3 is 15 residues. Trimming cost V 1 base and J 5 bases, with 15 bases left between them. CDR1 and CDR2 (germline): MGHRA, YSYEKL. This CDR3 is CASSQAKLGGHEQYF. The CDR3 nucleotides are TGCGCCAGCAGCCAAGCGAAACTCGGAGGCCACGAGCAGTACTTC.